The rows below give T cell receptor beta chains drawn from one sample of a study of T cell changes during pregnancy in multiple sclerosis. Profiling relied on immunoSEQ multiplex PCR, and the TCRdb table lists in-frame clones only, not all of them. The sample carries roughly 52,000 clones, 75% to 90% recorded once. The source material was CD4+ T cells from peripheral blood mononuclear cells, sampled in the first trimester of pregnancy. These TCRs come from a female donor with multiple sclerosis, enrolled in a pregnancy study. CDR3s include the opening cysteine and the closing phenylalanine or tryptophan. D genes are given only for firm matches. Part of the rows lack a size; the others show once, few, many or a class for expanded clones.

J gene: TRBJ1-5
clone size: NA
V gene: TRBV6-6
D gene: NA
CDR3 DNA: TGTGCCAGCAGTTTTACAGGCTACCAGCCCCAGCATTTT
CDR3 protein: CASSFTGYQPQHF

J gene: TRBJ1-5
clone size: once
V gene: TRBV6-7
D gene: NA
CDR3 DNA: TGTGCCAGCAGTTCAAAACAGCCCCAGCATTTT
CDR3 protein: CASSSKQPQHF

J gene: TRBJ1-2
clone size: NA
V gene: TRBV4-2
D gene: NA
CDR3 DNA: TGTGCCAGCAGCCAGGGAGACCCAAACTATGGCTACACCTTC
CDR3 protein: CASSQGDPNYGYTF

J gene: TRBJ2-1
clone size: NA
V gene: TRBV18
D gene: TRBD2
CDR3 DNA: TGTGCCAGCTCACCGGAGGGGACTAGCGGGGGGGCTGGGTGTGATGAGCAGTTCTTC
CDR3 protein: CASSPEGTSGGAGCDEQFF

J gene: TRBJ2-1
clone size: NA
V gene: TRBV14
D gene: NA
CDR3 DNA: TGTGCCAGCAGCCAAGTGGGGACAACTAACAATGAGCAGTTCTTC
CDR3 protein: CASSQVGTTNNEQFF

J gene: TRBJ1-3
clone size: NA
V gene: TRBV5-5
D gene: NA
CDR3 DNA: TGTGCCAGCAGCACGTCAGACACAAGCTCTGGAAACACCATATATTTT
CDR3 protein: CASSTSDTSSGNTIYF

J gene: TRBJ2-7
clone size: NA
V gene: TRBV11-3
D gene: NA
CDR3 DNA: TGTGCCAGCAGCTTTAAATGGAGCTCCTACGAGCAGTACTTC
CDR3 protein: CASSFKWSSYEQYF

J gene: TRBJ2-7
clone size: NA
V gene: TRBV18
D gene: NA
CDR3 DNA: TGTGCCAGCTCACCACGGAGCGACGAGCAGTACTTC
CDR3 protein: CASSPRSDEQYF

J gene: TRBJ1-6
clone size: NA
V gene: TRBV6-6
D gene: NA
CDR3 DNA: TGTGCCAGCAGAATCCCAGGGGCGAGCAATTCACCCCTCCACTTT
CDR3 protein: CASRIPGASNSPLHF

J gene: TRBJ1-5
clone size: NA
V gene: TRBV7-2
D gene: NA
CDR3 DNA: TGTGCCAGCAGCTCACAGGGTTTTGATCAGCCCCAGCATTTT
CDR3 protein: CASSSQGFDQPQHF

J gene: TRBJ2-1
clone size: NA
V gene: TRBV19
D gene: TRBD1
CDR3 DNA: TGTGCCAGTAGTATAACATCGAGGACAGGGGTTGACTACTCCTACAATGAGCAGTTCTTC
CDR3 protein: CASSITSRTGVDYSYNEQFF

J gene: TRBJ2-3
clone size: NA
V gene: TRBV9
D gene: NA
CDR3 DNA: TGTGCCAGCAGTACCGGCGGGGGCACAGATACGCAGTATTTT
CDR3 protein: CASSTGGGTDTQYF

J gene: TRBJ2-2
clone size: NA
V gene: TRBV27
D gene: TRBD2
CDR3 DNA: TGTGCCAGCAGTTTACGCGGGAGGGTCGACACCGGGGAGCTGTTTTTT
CDR3 protein: CASSLRGRVDTGELFF

J gene: TRBJ2-1
clone size: NA
V gene: TRBV2
D gene: TRBD1
CDR3 DNA: TGTGCCAGCAGCGAGGGGGACAGGCAGTTCTTC
CDR3 protein: CASSEGDRQFF

J gene: TRBJ2-1
clone size: NA
V gene: TRBV7-3
D gene: NA
CDR3 DNA: TGTGCCAGCAGCCTACAACCGGGGAGTCGGTACAATGAGCAGTTCTTC
CDR3 protein: CASSLQPGSRYNEQFF

J gene: TRBJ2-7
clone size: NA
V gene: TRBV4-1
D gene: TRBD1
CDR3 DNA: TGCGCCAGCAGCCAAAGACGACAGGGCCTCTACGAGCAGTACTTC
CDR3 protein: CASSQRRQGLYEQYF

J gene: TRBJ1-5
clone size: NA
V gene: TRBV10-3
D gene: NA
CDR3 DNA: TGTGCCATCAGTGACGGTCCCGATCAGCCCCAGCATTTT
CDR3 protein: CAISDGPDQPQHF

J gene: TRBJ2-1
clone size: NA
V gene: TRBV11-3
D gene: NA
CDR3 DNA: TGTGCCAGCAGCTTAGCTCCAGGGCAGCAGTTCTTC
CDR3 protein: CASSLAPGQQFF

J gene: TRBJ2-3
clone size: NA
V gene: TRBV4-3
D gene: NA
CDR3 DNA: TGCGCCAGCAGCCAAGATCGCCCTTCGGTTCCGGGTACGCAGTATTTT
CDR3 protein: CASSQDRPSVPGTQYF

J gene: TRBJ1-1
clone size: NA
V gene: TRBV27
D gene: TRBD1
CDR3 DNA: TGTGCCAGCAGTTCCTACATCGGGACAGGGAGGACTGAAGCTTTCTTT
CDR3 protein: CASSSYIGTGRTEAFF

J gene: TRBJ1-2
clone size: NA
V gene: TRBV19
D gene: NA
CDR3 DNA: TGTGCCAGTACCCCCAGGAACAGCCTCGTGATATACTATGGCTACACCTTC
CDR3 protein: CASTPRNSLVIYYGYTF

J gene: TRBJ2-7
clone size: NA
V gene: TRBV5-6
D gene: TRBD2
CDR3 DNA: TGTGCCAGCAGCTTGGTTTTGAGGACTAGCGGCGAGCAGTACTTC
CDR3 protein: CASSLVLRTSGEQYF

J gene: TRBJ1-6
clone size: once
V gene: TRBV27
D gene: NA
CDR3 DNA: TGTGCCAGCAGTTTATACAGGATGGAACGCGGGAAACCCCTCCACTTT
CDR3 protein: CASSLYRMERGKPLHF

J gene: TRBJ2-3
clone size: NA
V gene: TRBV2
D gene: NA
CDR3 DNA: TGTGCCAGCAGTAGGCTCTCCACTAGCTCCGGCACAGATACGCAGTATTTT
CDR3 protein: CASSRLSTSSGTDTQYF

J gene: TRBJ2-1
clone size: NA
V gene: TRBV4-2
D gene: TRBD2
CDR3 DNA: TGTGCCAGCAGCCAAGATCTTAACGGGAGGGCCCCCAATGAGCAGTTCTTC
CDR3 protein: CASSQDLNGRAPNEQFF

J gene: TRBJ2-1
clone size: NA
V gene: TRBV19
D gene: TRBD1
CDR3 DNA: TGTGCCAGTAGTACCCAACAGGGGAGTTTTAAGTTCTTC
CDR3 protein: CASSTQQGSFKFF

J gene: TRBJ2-1
clone size: NA
V gene: TRBV4-1
D gene: TRBD2
CDR3 DNA: TGCGCCAGCAGCCAAGCTTTACAGACTAGCGTAGGGGATGAGCAGTTCTTC
CDR3 protein: CASSQALQTSVGDEQFF

J gene: TRBJ2-7
clone size: NA
V gene: TRBV19
D gene: NA
CDR3 DNA: TGTGCCAGTAGTATTGACGCCGGGAGAAGGACCTACGAGCAGTACTTC
CDR3 protein: CASSIDAGRRTYEQYF

J gene: TRBJ2-7
clone size: once
V gene: TRBV19
D gene: NA
CDR3 DNA: TGTGCCAGTAGTATAAGCGGAGCCGCCTACGAGCAGTACTTC
CDR3 protein: CASSISGAAYEQYF

J gene: TRBJ1-6
clone size: NA
V gene: TRBV28
D gene: NA
CDR3 DNA: TGTGCCAGTCGCCTGAGGACAACCAATTCACCCCTCCACTTT
CDR3 protein: CASRLRTTNSPLHF

J gene: TRBJ1-2
clone size: NA
V gene: TRBV28
D gene: TRBD1
CDR3 DNA: TGTGCCAGCACTGACAGGGGCCGATCTAACTATGGCTACACCTTC
CDR3 protein: CASTDRGRSNYGYTF

J gene: TRBJ1-2
clone size: once
V gene: TRBV5-1
D gene: TRBD1
CDR3 DNA: TGCGCCAGCAGCTTGGGGGCTTCTCAAACAGGGGGAGGCTACACCTTC
CDR3 protein: CASSLGASQTGGGYTF